Following are 20 T cell receptor beta chains from one sample sequenced in a study of human T cells and chemical hapten exposure. Time point denoted: patch test 1, 2 weeks after DPC sensitization. Stated treatment: therapeutic diphenylcyclopropenone sensitization with weekly scalp DPC. TCRdb itself ran the RACE reads through MiXCR, one entry per CDR3 protein. The sample holds approximately 110,000 distinct CDR3 sequences; 9.5% to 11% are singletons and the top ten take 3% to 4.5%. Source: whole blood, taken in connection with sensitization to the hapten diphenylcyclopropenone (DPC). Receptors were obtained from a woman in her thirties or forties with alopecia areata. Some clones in this sample may be carry-over from other donors' samples.

With respect to this clonotype: No DNA is shown, since the ends of the CDR3 on it are uncertain; the CDR3 is the one TCRdb lists. This rearrangement joins TRBV24-1 to TRBJ2-2; TRBD1 reflects the table's D call only, with no check against the DNA. The CDR3 totals 12 residues, both ends included. The germline V gene encodes CDR1 KGHDR and CDR2 SFDVKD. The CDR3 sequence is CATSSGQGSCFF.

This clonotype was detected many times. One end of the junction varies from germline; a read error may be responsible. V gene TRBV7-9 combines with J gene TRBJ2-7, with D perhaps matching TRBD2 (6 bases). The CDR3 sequence is 12 residues long. Germline values: CDR1 SEHNR, CDR2 FQNEAQ (reference sequence). In DNA form, the CDR3 reads TGTGCCAGCAGCTTAGACCGGGACTCCTGCTTTTTC. Residues: CASSLDRDSCFF.

A word on this clonotype: This may come from a read error, since a much larger clone is one base off. V usage is TRBV6-2 or TRBV6-3 and J usage is TRBJ2-7, with D uncertain. The CDR3 is made up of 12 amino acids. CDR1 MNHEY and CDR2 SVGEGT come from the germline V gene. The CDR3 spells CASGYPPPEQYF. The CDR3 DNA sequence: TGTGCCAGCGGTTACCCCCCTCCCGAGCAGTACTTC.

Comment on this clonotype: A much larger clone is a single base away; this may be a read error. The rearrangement uses TRBV7-3 and TRBJ2-1; 8 nucleotides agree with TRBD1. Trimming at V came to 2 bases and at J to 15 bases, leaving 9 bases not matched to a gene. Germline assignment: CDR1 SGHTA and CDR2 FQGTGA. The CDR3 is made up of 13 amino acids. As DNA, the CDR3 is TGTGCCAGCAGCTTAGCTCCGACAGGGGAGATGTTCTTC. Encoded protein: CASSLAPTGEMFF.

Only a few counts were recorded for this clonotype. The chain couples TRBV3-1 to TRBJ1-2, with D perhaps matching TRBD1 (5 bases). The CDR3 runs to 14 residues. Germline V CDR1 and CDR2: LGHDT, YNNKEL (reference sequence). Trimming cost V 4 bases and J 9 bases, with 18 bases left between them. The CDR3 coding sequence is TGTGCCAGCAGCCCTATCCGGGGCCACGGGAGCTACACCTTC. It encodes CASSPIRGHGSYTF. Together with reference TRBV3-1 and TRBJ1-2, the CDR3 gives the full variable domain: DTAVSQTPKYLVTQMGNDKSIKCEQNLGHDTMYWYKQDSKKFLKIMFSYNNKELIINETVPNRFSPKSPDKAHLNLHINSLELGDSAVYFCASSPIRGHGSYTFGSGTRLTVV.

This clonotype was seen only a few times. The J gene is TRBJ1-1, the V gene TRBV20-1, with 9 bases matching TRBD1. J gave up 13 bases and V 5 bases, and 8 bases lay outside the gene matches. The CDR3 extends over 11 amino acids. Germline CDR1 and CDR2: DFQATT and SNEGSKA (reference sequence). This CDR3 reads CSAPGTGMFFF. For the CDR3, the DNA is TGCAGTGCTCCCGGGACAGGGATGTTTTTCTTT.

Many counts were recorded for this clonotype. V usage is TRBV24-1 and J usage is TRBJ2-2, with D perhaps TRBD1 or TRBD2 (6 bases each). Germline V gene lookup returns CDR1 KGHDR and CDR2 SFDVKD. The CDR3 covers 13 residues. Trimming pared 9 bases from V and 1 base from J, leaving 8 bases between. CDR3 coding DNA: TGTGCCACCGCGGGACAGAACACCGGGGAGCTGTTTTTT. This gives the protein CATAGQNTGELFF.

This clonotype came up a few times. The chain recombines TRBV11-2 with TRBJ1-1; no reliable D call. This CDR3 region has 15 residues. Germline V lookup: CDR1 SGHAT, CDR2 FQNNGV. Trimming cost V 0 bases and J 0 bases, with 8 bases left between them. CDR3: CASSLELLMNTEAFF. The DNA for the CDR3 is TGTGCCAGCAGCTTAGAGCTACTCATGAACACTGAAGCTTTCTTT.

This sequence joins TRBV28 and TRBJ1-5; 9 nucleotides line up with TRBD1. With 5 bases clipped from V and 7 bases from J, the junction kept 9 bases outside the gene matches. Germline values: CDR1 MDHEN, CDR2 SYDVKM. The length of the CDR3 is 15 residues. The CDR3 here is CASSPPDRGRQPQHF. The CDR3 DNA sequence: TGTGCCAGCAGTCCTCCGGACAGGGGACGGCAGCCCCAGCATTTT.

This clonotype was observed at least ten times. This chain uses TRBV7-2 with TRBJ2-5; maybe TRBD2 (6 bases). Germline V gene sequence: CDR1 SGHTA, CDR2 FQGNSA. The CDR3 has 14 amino acids. V lost 4 bases and J lost 2, with 11 bases in between. The CDR3 spells CASSSMGLQETQYF. CDR3 in DNA: TGTGCCAGCAGCTCCATGGGACTTCAAGAGACCCAGTACTTC.

This clonotype was seen only a few times. This chain uses TRBV19 with TRBJ2-1, with 14 positions matching TRBD2. This CDR3 has 18 residues. Germline CDR1 and CDR2: LNHDA and SQIVND (reference sequence). V shed 3 bases and J 4 bases; nucleotides not matched to a gene: 8. The CDR3 nucleotides are TGTGCCAGTAGTATGGGAGGGACTAGCGGGAGAGAATACAATGAGCAGTTCTTC. As protein: CASSMGGTSGREYNEQFF.

This clonotype was counted between two and nine times. The J gene is TRBJ2-1, the V gene TRBV5-6; D may match TRBD1 or TRBD2 (5 bases each). Trimming removed 4 bases at V and 0 bases at J, with 14 bases between. CDR3 length equals 16 residues. CDR1 SGHDT and CDR2 YYEEEE come from the germline V gene. The CDR3 sequence is CASSPIGESSYNEQFF. The CDR3 DNA sequence: TGTGCCAGCAGCCCGATAGGGGAGAGCTCCTACAATGAGCAGTTCTTC. Full variable domain (remainder filled in from reference TRBV5-6 and TRBJ2-1): DAGVTQSPTHLIKTRGQQVTLRCSPKSGHDTVSWYQQALGQGPQFIFQYYEEEERQRGNFPDRFSGHQFPNYSSELNVNALLLGDSALYLCASSPIGESSYNEQFFGPGTRLTVL.

This clonotype was seen a handful of times. J is TRBJ2-3 and V is TRBV9; TRBD1 agrees at 7 bases. V was clipped by 4 bases and J by 4 bases; unmatched bases: 9. The CDR3 loop spans 15 amino acids. The germline CDR1 and CDR2 sequences are SGDLS and YYNGEE. This CDR3 reads CASSPSPTGPDTQYF. CDR3 sequence (DNA): TGTGCCAGCAGCCCAAGCCCGACAGGGCCAGATACGCAGTATTTT.

J is TRBJ2-1 and V is TRBV7-9, with no clear D. Germline CDR1 is SEHNR and CDR2 is FQNEAQ (reference sequence). V was shortened by 5 bases and J by 14 bases, with 4 bases between the two germline ends. CDR3 length: 8 amino acids. The CDR3 DNA reads TGTGCCAGCAGCCCGGAGTTCTTC. It specifies CASSPEFF.

The V gene is TRBV25-1, the J gene TRBJ1-1, with D maybe TRBD1 (6 bases). V lost 2 bases and J lost 10, with 8 bases in between. The CDR3 runs 11 residues. Germline CDR1 is MGHDK and CDR2 is SYGVNS. The CDR3 sequence: CASSEMGAAFF. CDR3 coding DNA: TGTGCCAGCAGTGAAATGGGGGCAGCTTTCTTT.

CDR3 sequence reads: CASSETGDEQYF. CDR3 nucleotides: TGCGCCAGCAGTGAAACCGGAGACGAGCAGTACTTC. The chain couples TRBV10-1 to TRBJ2-7; no clear D. Per germline, CDR1 WNHNN and CDR2 SYGVQD (reference sequence). V lost 3 bases and J lost 5, with 8 bases in between. The CDR3 is 12 residues long.

In its sample, this clonotype was seen many times. The chain uses TRBV20-1 and TRBJ2-1; possibly TRBD2 for D (7 bases). Germline lookup yields CDR1 DFQATT and CDR2 SNEGSKA (reference sequence). Trimming took off 4 bases at V and 2 bases at J, with 12 bases between the two ends. This CDR3 comprises 14 residues. CDR3 sequence (DNA): TGCAGTGCTAAGGGGGAGGGGACCTACAATGAGCAGTTCTTC. Residues: CSAKGEGTYNEQFF.

The chain combines TRBV14 with TRBJ1-1; D is possibly TRBD1 (6 bases). This CDR3 spans 14 amino acids. Trimming took 0 bases from V and 5 from J, leaving 10 bases between them. Looked up from germline, CDR1 is SGHDN and CDR2 is FVKESK. CDR3 protein: CASSQEARGTEAFF. In DNA, the CDR3 is TGTGCCAGCAGCCAAGAGGCCAGGGGAACTGAAGCTTTCTTT.

Only a few counts were recorded for this clonotype. The rearrangement links TRBV6-2 or TRBV6-3 to TRBJ2-5; the D gene is possibly TRBD1 (8 bases). This CDR3 contains 14 residues. CDR1 and CDR2 from the germline V gene are MNHEY and SVGEGT. Trimming took off 5 bases at V and 4 bases at J, with 14 bases between the two ends. CDR3 nucleotide sequence: TGTGCCAGCAGTACGGACAGGGAGGGAGAGACCCAGTACTTC. Its translation is CASSTDREGETQYF.

J is TRBJ2-3 and V is TRBV27, with no clear D. The V end was cut by 5 bases, the J end by 2 bases, with 11 bases between. Per the germline V gene, CDR1 is MNHEY and CDR2 is SMNVEV (reference sequence). This CDR3 has 14 amino acids. The CDR3 DNA reads as TGTGCCAGCAGTCCCTCGGACCTCACAGATACGCAGTATTTT. Protein sequence: CASSPSDLTDTQYF.